The following is a TCR beta chain sequence with its context. Its target is unknown. The method was immunoSEQ multiplex PCR; TCRdb's version includes in-frame clones alone and lacks a portion of them. The table includes approximately 67,000 clones, just over 90% detected once. The germline gives CDR1 MNHNS, CDR2 SASEGT. The V end lost 5 bases, the J end lost 5 bases, and 11 bases lay between the germline ends. The CDR3 totals 13 residues. These data come from a study of OX40 agonist ivuxolimab in advanced cancers. Study-level findings and limits: Clonal expansion was among the lowest in partial responders at 0.1-3.0 mg/kg, especially CD8+.

The source material was CD4+ or CD8+ T cells sorted from blood, sampled in a trial of the OX40 agonist ivuxolimab. The rearrangement links TRBV6-1 to TRBJ2-3; D possibly corresponds to TRBD2 (5 bases). The source is an adult with an advanced solid tumor such as melanoma, head and neck, liver or kidney cancer. The CDR3 DNA is TGTGCCAGCAGTACGGGCCGGGGAGATACGCAGTATTTT. Translated, it gives CASSTGRGDTQYF.